The rows below give T cell receptor beta chains drawn from one sample of a study of Graves' ophthalmopathy and Graves' hyperthyroidism. TCRdb processed the multiplex PCR reads anew with MiXCR; each CDR3 protein has one entry. This sample has 450,000 or so distinct CDR3 sequences, with approximately 14% found just once. Sequenced sample: blood. All receptors derive from a woman aged 25-40 years with Graves' ophthalmopathy. Each CDR3 is given with its conserved first and last residue. D genes are given only for firm matches. Clone size, where shown, is once, few, many, or a class for clones that have expanded.

D: NA; size: many; J: TRBJ1-5; V: TRBV19; length: 15; CDR3: CASRHDSSLYQPQHF; DNA: TGTGCCAGTAGGCACGACAGTAGTCTTTATCAGCCCCAGCATTTT
D: TRBD2; size: NA; J: TRBJ2-7; V: TRBV6-1; length: 15; CDR3: CASRDSGSVSYEQYF; DNA: TGTGCCAGCAGGGATAGCGGGAGCGTCTCCTACGAGCAGTACTTC
D: NA; size: few; J: TRBJ2-7; V: TRBV25-1; length: 14; CDR3: CASSEFRGSDEQYF; DNA: TGTGCCAGCAGTGAATTTCGTGGCAGCGACGAGCAGTACTTC
D: TRBD2; size: many; J: TRBJ2-5; V: TRBV11-2; length: 16; CDR3: CASSPGTSGEGETQYF; DNA: TGTGCCAGCAGCCCTGGGACTAGCGGGGAGGGGGAGACCCAGTACTTC
D: NA; size: few; J: TRBJ2-3; V: TRBV6-1; length: 15; CDR3: CASSEQTASTDTQYF; DNA: TGTGCCAGCAGTGAACAGACTGCTAGCACAGATACGCAGTATTTT
D: TRBD1; size: many; J: TRBJ1-1; V: TRBV7-9; length: 14; CDR3: CASTPGQLNTEAFF; DNA: TGTGCCAGCACCCCGGGACAGCTGAACACTGAAGCTTTCTTT
D: TRBD1; size: many; J: TRBJ2-2; V: TRBV30; length: 14; CDR3: CAWRGTGWTGELFF; DNA: TGTGCCTGGAGAGGGACAGGGTGGACCGGGGAGCTGTTTTTT
D: TRBD1; size: many; J: TRBJ2-7; V: TRBV6-4; length: 17; CDR3: CASSPPGTGALSYEQYF; DNA: TGTGCCAGCAGTCCCCCCGGGACAGGGGCCCTCTCCTACGAGCAGTACTTC
D: NA; size: many; J: TRBJ1-1; V: TRBV6-1; length: 15; CDR3: CASSEWGPTWTEAFF; DNA: TGTGCCAGCAGTGAATGGGGGCCGACGTGGACTGAAGCTTTCTTT
D: NA; size: NA; J: TRBJ1-1; V: TRBV6-1; length: 11; CDR3: CASRLNIEAFF; DNA: TGTGCCAGCAGATTGAATATTGAAGCTTTCTTT
D: NA; size: many; J: TRBJ2-7; V: TRBV28; length: 13; CDR3: CASILSRGAEQYF; DNA: TGTGCCAGCATTTTGTCACGGGGGGCCGAGCAGTACTTC
D: NA; size: few; J: TRBJ2-3; V: TRBV6-1; length: 16; CDR3: CASSEGVFGWLYTQYF; DNA: TGTGCCAGCAGTGAAGGGGTCTTCGGGTGGCTTTATACGCAGTATTTT
D: NA; size: NA; J: TRBJ2-5; V: TRBV28; length: 12; CDR3: CASSPKTRWKYF; DNA: TGTGCCAGCAGCCCTAAAACGCGGTGGAAGTACTTC
D: NA; size: few; J: TRBJ1-3; V: TRBV12-3/TRBV12-4; length: 14; CDR3: CAAAGSNSGNTIYF; DNA: TGTGCCGCAGCAGGTTCCAACTCTGGAAACACCATATATTTT
D: TRBD1; size: many; J: TRBJ1-1; V: TRBV28; length: 13; CDR3: CASSLGQVTEAFF; DNA: TGTGCCAGCAGTTTGGGACAGGTTACTGAAGCTTTCTTT
D: TRBD1; size: many; J: TRBJ2-4; V: TRBV28; length: 16; CDR3: CASSASGQLAKNIKYF; DNA: TGTGCCAGCAGTGCCTCGGGACAGCTAGCCAAAAACATTAAGTACTTC
D: TRBD2; size: few; J: TRBJ2-2; V: TRBV4-1; length: 15; CDR3: CASSLSGKNTGELFF; DNA: TGCGCCAGCAGTCTGAGCGGGAAGAACACCGGGGAGCTGTTTTTT
D: NA; size: many; J: TRBJ1-5; V: TRBV4-2; length: 17; CDR3: CASSQGVSRVSNQPQHF; DNA: TGTGCCAGCAGCCAAGGGGTCTCCAGGGTATCCAATCAGCCCCAGCATTTT
D: TRBD1; size: NA; J: TRBJ1-5; V: TRBV19; length: 15; CDR3: CASSRTGSPSQPQHF; DNA: TGTGCCAGTAGCCGGACAGGGAGCCCGAGCCAGCCCCAGCATTTT
D: TRBD1; size: NA; J: TRBJ1-1; V: TRBV5-1; length: 15; CDR3: CASSGSQGGRTEAFF; DNA: TGCGCCAGCAGCGGCTCACAGGGGGGGAGGACTGAAGCTTTCTTT
D: NA; size: many; J: TRBJ1-2; V: TRBV7-2; length: 16; CDR3: CASSLAGGRVGYGYTF; DNA: TGTGCCAGCAGCTTAGCGGGGGGGCGGGTCGGCTATGGCTACACCTTC
D: NA; size: many; J: TRBJ2-5; V: TRBV20-1; length: 12; CDR3: CSARGPQETQYF; DNA: TGCAGTGCTAGGGGGCCCCAAGAGACCCAGTACTTC
D: NA; size: few; J: TRBJ2-1; V: TRBV12-5; length: 14; CDR3: CASGLPRQNNEQFF; DNA: TGTGCTAGTGGTTTGCCCCGACAGAACAATGAGCAGTTCTTC
D: NA; size: many; J: TRBJ1-1; V: TRBV20-1; length: 14; CDR3: CSARVGGMNTEAFF; DNA: TGCAGTGCTAGAGTCGGGGGAATGAACACTGAAGCTTTCTTT
D: NA; size: NA; J: TRBJ2-5; V: TRBV29-1; length: 14; CDR3: CSIEWAHLQGTQYF; DNA: TGCAGCATAGAATGGGCTCATCTTCAAGGGACCCAGTACTTC
D: TRBD1; size: many; J: TRBJ1-3; V: TRBV12-5; length: 18; CDR3: CASGDASGTGNSGNTIYF; DNA: TGTGCTAGTGGTGATGCCTCCGGGACAGGGAACTCTGGAAACACCATATATTTT
D: TRBD2; size: many; J: TRBJ2-2; V: TRBV30; length: 14; CDR3: CAWSVAGPTGELFF; DNA: TGTGCCTGGAGTGTAGCGGGGCCCACCGGGGAGCTGTTTTTT
D: NA; size: many; J: TRBJ1-2; V: TRBV18; length: 15; CDR3: CASSQQGRANYGYTF; DNA: TGTGCCAGCTCACAACAGGGTCGAGCTAACTATGGCTACACCTTC